Sequencing of this TCR beta chain was carried out in a study of T cells after yellow fever vaccination (dated by TCRdb to between 2017 and 2020). General notes on the study: Libraries from fractions with low cell numbers were prepared with the SMART-Seq v4 Ultra Low Input RNA kit. To follow T-cell clones before and after both primary and booster YFV17D yellow fever vaccination, bulk TCR alpha and beta repertoires underwent longitudinal sequencing. The cohort comprised two healthy male donors, one aged 18 to 30 and one aged 30 to 39 years. Blood samples were taken at several timepoints before and after primary and secondary immunization, and bulk PBMC replicates and cell subsets were isolated. General study outcomes and caveats: A small share of clonotypes was detected in both CD4 and CD8 compartments, with the overlap likely arising from convergent recombination. Computational filtering was needed because FACS-sorted repertoires could contain abundant contaminating clonotypes from the bulk population. The study included only two donors, which limits how far the findings can be generalized. The secondary T-cell response was weaker than the primary response but faster, peaking on day 5 instead of day 15. After the booster, most clones that had expanded after primary vaccination were detected again (around 97% of CD4 and over 75% of CD8), suggesting broad maintenance of memory.

The instrument was an Illumina NovaSeq 6000. TCR cDNA was synthesized by 5'RACE template switching, which introduced a universal primer site and unique molecular identifiers. cDNA synthesis was primed from both the TCR alpha and TCR beta constant segments. Library amplification involved two PCR steps, and the second step added sample barcodes and sequencing adapters. Sequencing of libraries was done on Illumina HiSeq 2500 (2x100 bp) or NovaSeq (2x150 bp). Per the source publication's procedure: Demultiplexing of reads and collapsing into UMI consensus sequences were performed with MIGEC, and V(D)J alignment was carried out with MiXCR. Vaccine-responding clonotypes were defined with edgeR using replicate PBMC samples, requiring FDR below 0.01 and a log2 fold change above 5 up to day 15. Each bulk clonotype was labeled CD4 or CD8 based on which sequenced repertoire, CD4 or CD8, contained the clonotype at higher abundance. TCRdb ran its own pipeline on the public reads, namely fastp trimming at Q25 and MiXCR clone calling, and kept in-frame beta chains. Entries that share a CDR3 protein sequence are merged under the most common genes and DNA. The V and J calls and clone size are TCRdb's, not the authors'. This sample lists hundreds of thousands of distinct CDR3 sequences; around 4% were detected once. Roughly a quarter of the sample lies in the top ten.

The sample's treatment or condition label, decoded: live attenuated yellow fever vaccine strain. At each blood-draw timepoint, two biological replicates of bulk PBMCs were obtained. A standard Ficoll-Paque protocol was used to isolate PBMCs from peripheral blood. RNA was extracted with TriZol from bulk PBMCs, CD4 and CD8 fractions, and dextramer-positive and dextramer-negative fractions. This clonotype appeared many times. This receptor's antigen is unknown. No per-base quality is available; no much larger clone lies one base away. CDR3 length: 11 amino acids, cysteine to phenylalanine. Only the CDR3 portion is preserved as DNA: 33 bases, with reading frame beginning at the first base. V is shortened by 3 bases, J by 13 bases, and the region joining them spans 10 bases. According to the germline V gene, CDR1 reads SGHTA and CDR2 reads FQGNSA.

The V and J genes are TRBV7-2 and TRBJ2-4; the D gene is perhaps TRBD1 or TRBD2, each of them matching over 5 bases. The sequencing here drew on PBMCs, taken on the day of the yellow fever booster vaccination. This clonotype was sampled from a man aged 18 to 29 who received the YFV17D yellow fever vaccine. The nucleotide sequence reads as follows: TGTGCCAGCAGCTTGAGGGACCGGCAGTACTTC. It codes for CASSLRDRQYF.